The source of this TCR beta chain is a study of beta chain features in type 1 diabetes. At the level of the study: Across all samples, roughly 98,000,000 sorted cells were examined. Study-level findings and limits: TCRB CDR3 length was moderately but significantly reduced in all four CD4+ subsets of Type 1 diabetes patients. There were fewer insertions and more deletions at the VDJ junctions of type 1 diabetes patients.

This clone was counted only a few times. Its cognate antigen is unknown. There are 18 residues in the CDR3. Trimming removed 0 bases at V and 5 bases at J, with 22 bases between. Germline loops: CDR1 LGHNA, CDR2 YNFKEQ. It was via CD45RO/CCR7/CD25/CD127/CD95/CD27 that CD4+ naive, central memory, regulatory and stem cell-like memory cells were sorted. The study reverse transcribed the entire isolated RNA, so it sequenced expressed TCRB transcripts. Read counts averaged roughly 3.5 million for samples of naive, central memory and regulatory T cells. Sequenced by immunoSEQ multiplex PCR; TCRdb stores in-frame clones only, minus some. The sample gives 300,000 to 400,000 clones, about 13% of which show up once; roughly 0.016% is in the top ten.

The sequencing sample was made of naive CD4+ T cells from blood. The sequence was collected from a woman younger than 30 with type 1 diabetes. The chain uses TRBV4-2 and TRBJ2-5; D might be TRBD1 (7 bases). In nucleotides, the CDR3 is TGTGCCAGCAGCCAAGATCGTAAGGAACAGGGGCGGGGCGAGACCCAGTACTTC. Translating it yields CASSQDRKEQGRGETQYF.